This TCR beta chain was observed in a study of cytomegalovirus exposure and HLA in healthy donors. Germline CDR1 and CDR2: SEHNR and FQNEAQ (reference sequence). The CDR3 has 14 residues. The V gene lost 6 bases and the J gene lost 4 bases, with 15 bases spanning the gap. Only one count was recorded for this clone. PCR primers comprised 60 Vbeta and 13 Jbeta primers. TCRdb's copy holds only in-frame clones and misses some; the assay was immunoSEQ multiplex PCR. The sample lists about 150,000 clones, about 75% occurring once. Source material: PBMCs. The rearrangement uses TRBV7-9 and TRBJ2-5; tentatively, D is TRBD2 (6 bases). The TCR was taken from a man younger than 45 in good health and CMV-seronegative. DNA of the CDR3: TGTGCCAGCAGTCCCAAGGGTAGCGGAGAGACCCAGTACTTC. Amino acid sequence: CASSPKGSGETQYF.